The 27 T cell receptor beta chains below were found in one sample sequenced in a study of OX40 agonist ivuxolimab in advanced cancers. The data were produced by immunoSEQ multiplex PCR, yet TCRdb's version contains in-frame clones alone and is incomplete. This table holds about 46,000 clones, approximately 88% found once. The sequencing here drew on CD4+ or CD8+ T cells sorted from blood, taken in a trial of the OX40 agonist ivuxolimab. Every receptor here comes from an adult with an advanced solid tumor such as melanoma, head and neck, liver or kidney cancer.

This chain joins TRBV4-3 and TRBJ2-3; 8 positions match TRBD2. The CDR3 is 17 residues long. After removal of 0 bases from V and 0 bases from J, the junction contained 5 bases not matched to a gene. Germline CDR1 LGHNA, CDR2 YSLEER. The CDR3: CASSQDGTSGSTDTQYF. Written as DNA, the CDR3 is TGCGCCAGCAGCCAAGATGGCACTAGCGGAAGCACAGATACGCAGTATTTT.

The CDR3 reads CATGIRDTEAFF. The CDR3 nucleotides are TGTGCCACAGGGATAAGGGACACTGAAGCTTTCTTT. The genes are TRBV13 and TRBJ1-1, with a tentative D call TRBD1 (5 bases). Germline CDR1 is PRHDT and CDR2 is FYEKMQ (reference sequence). This CDR3 has 12 residues. Trimming stripped 10 bases from V and 3 bases from J, with 12 bases between.

This clone was detected only once. V and J are TRBV27 and TRBJ2-1; D unclear. Germline CDR1 is MNHEY and CDR2 is SMNVEV (reference sequence). The length of the CDR3 is 13 residues. Trimming shortened V by 8 bases and J by 0 bases, and 8 bases separated the two germline ends. The CDR3 loop is CASGSSSYNEQFF. The CDR3 DNA reads TGTGCCAGCGGATCGAGCTCCTACAATGAGCAGTTCTTC.

Concerning this clone itself: Other DNA sequences in this specimen translate into the identical CDR3. The rearrangement links TRBV9 to TRBJ2-1; D ambiguous. Trimming cost V 0 bases and J 9 bases, with 4 bases left between them. Germline V gives CDR1 SGDLS, CDR2 YYNGEE. The CDR3 runs to 11 residues. CDR3 sequence: CASSVGGEQFF. The CDR3, as DNA: TGTGCCAGCAGCGTAGGGGGTGAGCAGTTCTTC.

The CDR3 sequence is CASSNTGGTFF. CDR3 sequence (DNA): TGTGCCAGCAGTAATACGGGGGGTACGTTCTTT. The genes are TRBV6-5 and TRBJ1-1; maybe TRBD1 (5 bases). This CDR3 has 11 residues. V was trimmed by 5 bases and J by 14 bases, leaving 15 bases between them. In germline, CDR1 is MNHEY, CDR2 SVGAGI.

The V call is TRBV6-6, the J call TRBJ2-2; TRBD2 might be the D (6 bases). From germline, CDR1 is MNHNY and CDR2 SVGAGI (reference sequence). The CDR3 length is 14 residues. V lost 6 bases to trimming and J lost 2 bases, with 10 bases between them. CDR3: CASRTGVNTGELFF. The DNA of the CDR3 is TGTGCCAGCAGGACGGGAGTAAACACCGGGGAGCTGTTTTTT.

This chain connects TRBV9 to TRBJ2-3, with D perhaps matching TRBD2 (5 bases). With 2 bases removed from V and 4 bases from J, the gap between germline ends came to 14 bases. Germline lookup yields CDR1 SGDLS and CDR2 YYNGEE. CDR3 size: 15 residues. The DNA of the CDR3 is TGTGCCAGCAGCGTTAGGGTAGCGCTGGCAGATACGCAGTATTTT. Its translation is CASSVRVALADTQYF.

The chain couples TRBV4-1 to TRBJ2-2; D is unclear. CDR3 length equals 16 residues. Germline CDR1 reads MGHRA; CDR2 reads YSYEKL. The V and J ends lost 2 bases and 1 base respectively, with 11 bases between them. CDR3 sequence (DNA): TGCGCCAGCAGCCAACAACCCCAAGGGAACACCGGGGAGCTGTTTTTT. Protein product: CASSQQPQGNTGELFF.

The chain recombines TRBV25-1 with TRBJ2-5, with D maybe TRBD2 (5 bases). The CDR3 extends over 15 amino acids. Germline CDR1 MGHDK, CDR2 SYGVNS. Trimming took off 7 bases at V and 1 base at J, with 16 bases between the two ends. CDR3 nucleotide sequence: TGTGCCAGCAACTTTTGTCGGGGTTTCCAAGAGACCCAGTACTTC. Protein: CASNFCRGFQETQYF.

Only a few counts were recorded for this clone. This sequence joins TRBV9 and TRBJ2-1; a weak D match, TRBD1 (5 bases). In germline, CDR1 is SGDLS, CDR2 YYNGEE. There are 13 residues in the CDR3. V shed 3 bases and J shed 8 bases, with 12 bases lying between them. The CDR3 DNA follows: TGTGCCAGCAGCGCCCTGGGGCCCCATGAGCAGTTCTTC. Its protein product is CASSALGPHEQFF.

The CDR3 here is CASSTGTSGTGRETQYF. CDR3 in DNA: TGTGCCAGCAGCACCGGGACTAGCGGCACCGGGCGGGAGACCCAGTACTTC. This chain connects TRBV9 to TRBJ2-5, with TRBD2 matching over 11 bases. The CDR3 loop spans 17 amino acids. With V trimmed by 4 bases and J by 5 bases, 13 bases remained unmatched. The germline V gene encodes CDR1 SGDLS and CDR2 YYNGEE. Drawing the rest from reference TRBV9 and TRBJ2-5, the complete variable domain is DSGVTQTPKHLITATGQRVTLRCSPRSGDLSVYWYQQSLDQGLQFLIQYYNGEERAKGNILERFSAQQFPDLHSELNLSSLELGDSALYFCASSTGTSGTGRETQYFGPGTRLLVL.

As to this clone: In the same sample, other DNA sequences code for this CDR3. The chain links TRBV19 to TRBJ1-1; 8 bases map to TRBD1. The CDR3 loop spans 13 amino acids. The trim removed 6 bases at V and 5 bases at J, leaving 5 bases unmatched. The germline gives CDR1 LNHDA, CDR2 SQIVND (reference sequence). The CDR3, as DNA: TGTGCCAGTAGCACAGGGGGGGGTACTGAAGCTTTCTTT. The encoded protein is CASSTGGGTEAFF.

J is TRBJ1-1 and V is TRBV19, with D uncertain. Germline loops: CDR1 LNHDA, CDR2 SQIVND (reference sequence). Deletions cut 7 bases from V and 1 base from J, with 19 bases between. This CDR3 region has 16 residues. This CDR3 reads CASNPPSGRPNTEAFF. In DNA, the CDR3 is TGTGCCAGTAACCCACCCTCCGGACGGCCGAACACTGAAGCTTTCTTT.

J is TRBJ2-7 and V is TRBV4-1; D is unresolved. V shed 5 bases and J shed 0 bases, with 14 bases lying between them. CDR1 is MGHRA, CDR2 YSYEKL, per germline. The CDR3 has 15 residues. CDR3 DNA sequence: TGCGCCAGCAGCTCACGACACGGTCCCTCCTACGAGCAGTACTTC. Translating gives CASSSRHGPSYEQYF.

The chain joins TRBV30 to TRBJ2-3; 9 positions agree with TRBD1. The CDR3 covers 15 residues. Trimming took 3 bases from V and 4 from J; bases not matched to a gene: 8. CDR1 is GTSNPN, CDR2 SVGIG, per germline (reference sequence). The CDR3 DNA is TGTGCCTGGAGAAGGGGACAGGGAGGGGCAGATACGCAGTATTTT. Translating gives CAWRRGQGGADTQYF.

Only one count was recorded for this clone. This chain uses TRBV19 with TRBJ2-3; D may be TRBD2 (6 bases). V was pared by 7 bases and J by 2 bases, with 16 bases between. Germline values: CDR1 LNHDA, CDR2 SQIVND (reference sequence). The CDR3 is 15 residues long. CDR3 in amino acids: CASTEGRGTTDTQYF. CDR3 coding DNA: TGTGCCAGTACGGAAGGGCGGGGAACCACAGATACGCAGTATTTT.

This clone has more than one count but fewer than ten. The chain recombines TRBV5-4 with TRBJ1-1, with D uncertain. Trimming pared 4 bases from V and 2 bases from J, leaving 12 bases between. The germline CDR1 and CDR2 sequences are SGHNT and YYREEE (reference sequence). The CDR3 extends over 14 amino acids. CDR3 sequence reads: CASSPESLNTEAFF. In DNA form, the CDR3 reads TGTGCCAGCAGCCCCGAGAGTCTCAACACTGAAGCTTTCTTT.

The chain carries TRBV9 and TRBJ2-1; 10 nucleotides line up with TRBD2. The CDR3 is 19 residues long. The V gene end was trimmed by 3 bases and the J gene end by 0 bases; junction bases not matched to a gene: 12. Germline-derived CDR1 and CDR2 are SGDLS and YYNGEE. The CDR3 here is CASSASGGRGFHSYNEQFF. The CDR3 nucleotides are TGTGCCAGCAGCGCTAGCGGGGGTCGGGGTTTCCACTCCTACAATGAGCAGTTCTTC.

This clone was seen a few times. V is TRBV19 and J is TRBJ1-2, with 8 bases that match TRBD1. The V gene end was trimmed by 5 bases and the J gene end by 4 bases; junction bases not matched to a gene: 12. The CDR3 is made up of 16 amino acids. Per the germline V gene, CDR1 is LNHDA and CDR2 is SQIVND (reference sequence). The CDR3 loop is CASSSSARGLGYGYTF. CDR3 DNA sequence: TGTGCCAGTAGTTCCTCTGCCAGGGGGCTCGGCTATGGCTACACCTTC.

The chain recombines TRBV29-1 with TRBJ2-1; D gene unclear. The CDR3 extends over 15 amino acids. Germline lookup yields CDR1 SQVTM and CDR2 ANQGSEA. V lost 3 bases to trimming and J lost 0 bases, with 12 bases between them. The CDR3 loop is CSVDLAWSSYNEQFF. DNA of the CDR3: TGCAGCGTTGACTTGGCCTGGAGCTCCTACAATGAGCAGTTCTTC.

V usage is TRBV10-3 and J usage is TRBJ2-1, with 8 bases matching TRBD2. Germline CDR1 reads ENHRY; CDR2 reads SYGVKD. The CDR3 spans 16 residues. V shed 4 bases and J 6 bases; nucleotides not matched to a gene: 11. The CDR3 coding sequence is TGTGCCATCAGTGGTAAAGGCCCCGGGACTAGCAATGAGCAGTTCTTC. As protein: CAISGKGPGTSNEQFF.

V is TRBV7-3 and J is TRBJ2-3, with D tentatively TRBD1 (6 bases). CDR1 SGHTA and CDR2 FQGTGA come from the germline V gene. Deletions cut 4 bases from V and 2 bases from J, with 10 bases between. The CDR3 sequence is 14 residues long. The CDR3 region is CASSSAGATDTQYF. CDR3 nucleotide sequence: TGTGCCAGCAGCTCTGCAGGGGCCACAGATACGCAGTATTTT.

This sequence joins TRBV5-6 and TRBJ2-7, with 11 nucleotides matching TRBD1. This CDR3 has 14 amino acids. Germline V gene sequence: CDR1 SGHDT, CDR2 YYEEEE. V gave up 4 bases and J gave up 4 bases; unmatched junction bases: 4. The chain's CDR3 is CASSIGQGAYEQYF. In DNA, the CDR3 is TGTGCCAGCAGCATTGGACAGGGGGCTTACGAGCAGTACTTC.

V and J are TRBV6-5 and TRBJ2-1; possible D gene TRBD2, 5 bases. Germline CDR1 MNHEY, CDR2 SVGAGI. There are 12 residues in the CDR3. The V and J ends lost 6 bases and 7 bases respectively, with 10 bases between them. CDR3 DNA sequence: TGTGCCAGCAGCCCGGGATATAATGAGCAGTTCTTC. It yields the protein CASSPGYNEQFF.

The chain joins TRBV5-4 to TRBJ2-5, with TRBD1 matching 8 bases. Trimming removed 5 bases from V and 0 bases from J; junction bases left unmatched: 9. The CDR3 loop spans 16 amino acids. Looked up from germline, CDR1 is SGHNT and CDR2 is YYREEE (reference sequence). The CDR3 bases are TGTGCCAGCAGTTACCCGGGACAGGAAAACCAAGAGACCCAGTACTTC. This gives the protein CASSYPGQENQETQYF.

The chain joins TRBV30 to TRBJ2-1; 15 bases are a match to TRBD2. CDR3 size: 18 residues. With 1 base clipped from V and 0 bases from J, the junction kept 4 bases outside the gene matches. CDR1 GTSNPN and CDR2 SVGIG come from the germline V gene (reference sequence). This CDR3 is CAWSGTSGGVSSYNEQFF. CDR3 coding DNA: TGTGCCTGGAGTGGGACTAGCGGGGGGGTTAGCTCCTACAATGAGCAGTTCTTC.

This clone has only one observation. In DNA, the CDR3 is TGTGCCAGCAGCCCCGAGGCTGTAGATAGGGAGACCCAGTACTTC. Protein sequence: CASSPEAVDRETQYF. The rearrangement joins TRBV4-2 to TRBJ2-5, with D unresolved. Germline V lookup: CDR1 LGHNA, CDR2 YNFKEQ. The CDR3 contains 15 residues. The V and J ends lost 4 bases and 5 bases respectively, with 17 bases between them.